These 23 T cell receptor beta chains originate from one sample sequenced in a study of radiotherapy plus CTLA-4 blockade in lung cancer. The method was immunoSEQ multiplex PCR; TCRdb's version includes in-frame clones alone and lacks a portion of them. Among fewer than 100,000 clones, 84% were seen once, and the ten largest hold 0.79%. The input for sequencing was peripheral blood, taken from a patient treated with radiotherapy plus ipilimumab. All receptors come from a human donor with non-small cell lung cancer who had stable disease on radiotherapy plus ipilimumab.

The chain carries TRBV7-2 and TRBJ2-4, with TRBD1 identical over 9 bases. The CDR3 covers 16 residues. CDR1 and CDR2 (germline): SGHTA, FQGNSA. V shed 5 bases, J shed 6 bases, and the junction held 11 bases outside the gene matches. The chain's CDR3 is CASSTATGGGGNIQYF. As DNA, the CDR3 is TGTGCCAGCAGCACTGCCACAGGGGGCGGGGGAAACATTCAGTACTTC.

V and J are TRBV5-1 and TRBJ2-5; 11 bases are shared with TRBD1. J was trimmed by 5 bases and V by 4 bases; bases with no gene match: 4. CDR3 length equals 14 residues. Germline V gives CDR1 SGHRS, CDR2 YFSETQ. The CDR3 bases are TGCGCCAGCAGCCCCGGGACAGGGGGGGAGACCCAGTACTTC. This encodes CASSPGTGGETQYF.

V gene TRBV19 combines with J gene TRBJ1-2; D is possibly TRBD1 (5 bases). The CDR3 runs 14 residues. Per germline, CDR1 LNHDA and CDR2 SQIVND (reference sequence). Trimming stripped 5 bases from V and 3 bases from J, with 13 bases between. CDR3 coding DNA: TGTGCCAGTAGTCCCCAGGGCATGTACTATGGCTACACCTTC. Amino acids: CASSPQGMYYGYTF.

The chain carries TRBV5-1 and TRBJ1-4; D not resolved. Trimming removed 4 bases at V and 3 bases at J, with 16 bases between. This CDR3 is 16 amino acids long. From germline, CDR1 is SGHRS and CDR2 YFSETQ. For the CDR3, the DNA is TGCGCCAGCAGCCCTGGCCAGTACAGATCTAATGAAAAACTGTTTTTT. Its protein product is CASSPGQYRSNEKLFF.

This clone qualifies as medium-sized. The V call is TRBV11-2, the J call TRBJ1-5, with a weak D call TRBD1 (6 bases). Germline CDR1 and CDR2: SGHAT and FQNNGV. The V and J ends lost 1 base and 7 bases respectively, with 8 bases between them. The CDR3 is 13 residues long. The DNA of the CDR3 is TGTGCCAGCAGCTTAGTGGACAGACAGCCCCAGCATTTT. Its protein product is CASSLVDRQPQHF.

The gene calls are TRBV7-3 and TRBJ2-1, with 7 nucleotides matching TRBD2. Unmatched junction bases numbered 8, after V lost 4 bases and J lost 2 bases. This CDR3 has 16 amino acids. The germline V gene has CDR1 SGHTA and CDR2 FQGTGA. CDR3 nucleotide sequence: TGTGCCAGCAGCTCCAATAGCGGGCCCACCTACAATGAGCAGTTCTTC. Its translation: CASSSNSGPTYNEQFF.

This rearrangement joins TRBV11-1 to TRBJ1-1; weak D call: TRBD1 (5 bases). Germline V lookup: CDR1 SGHAT, CDR2 FQDESV (reference sequence). V shed 5 bases and J shed 4 bases, with 17 bases lying between them. The CDR3 covers 15 residues. The CDR3: CASSPLQAVGTEAFF. The CDR3 DNA reads TGTGCCAGCAGCCCACTACAGGCGGTGGGCACTGAAGCTTTCTTT.

The chain is built from TRBV4-1 and TRBJ2-5, with 9 nucleotides matching TRBD1. The CDR3 has 18 residues. Germline V CDR1 and CDR2: MGHRA, YSYEKL. Trimming cost V 0 bases and J 3 bases; bases outside gene matches: 11. The CDR3 loop reads CASSQDPGTGWGKETQYF. CDR3 sequence (DNA): TGCGCCAGCAGCCAAGATCCCGGGACAGGGTGGGGGAAAGAGACCCAGTACTTC.

The chain is built from TRBV7-2 and TRBJ2-1; D is ambiguous. This CDR3 has 15 amino acids. V was shortened by 8 bases and J by 4 bases, with 18 bases between the two germline ends. CDR1 and CDR2 (germline): SGHTA, FQGNSA. CDR3 protein: CASGPRQEIYNEQFF. The CDR3 DNA reads as TGTGCCAGCGGTCCCAGGCAGGAGATATACAATGAGCAGTTCTTC.

This clone was observed a handful of times. DNA of the CDR3: TGTGCCATCAGTGAACAGGGAATCTACGAGCAGTACTTC. It codes for CAISEQGIYEQYF. The J gene is TRBJ2-7, the V gene TRBV10-3, with D perhaps TRBD1 (6 bases). CDR3 length: 13 amino acids. The V end was cut by 3 bases, the J end by 3 bases, with 9 bases between. Germline V gene sequence: CDR1 ENHRY, CDR2 SYGVKD.

V and J are TRBV2 and TRBJ1-5, with 7 nucleotides matching TRBD1. The CDR3 runs to 14 residues. The germline V gene has CDR1 SNHLY and CDR2 FYNNEI. Trimming cost V 6 bases and J 3 bases; bases outside gene matches: 5. The CDR3 DNA sequence: TGTGCCAGCAGGGGAACAGGGGACAATCAGCCCCAGCATTTT. Its translation is CASRGTGDNQPQHF.

The V gene is TRBV28, the J gene TRBJ1-5; 10 bases match TRBD1. With 6 bases clipped from V and 7 bases from J, the junction kept 3 bases outside the gene matches. CDR1 and CDR2 (germline): MDHEN, SYDVKM. The length of the CDR3 is 13 residues. The CDR3 region has the DNA TGTGCCAGCAGAGGGACAGGGGAACAGCCCCAGCATTTT. It yields the protein CASRGTGEQPQHF.

This clone was observed a handful of times. The chain joins TRBV29-1 to TRBJ2-1; TRBD2 might be the D (6 bases). This CDR3 comprises 14 residues. The V and J ends lost 8 bases and 5 bases respectively, with 19 bases between them. The germline CDR1 and CDR2 sequences are SQVTM and ANQGSEA. The CDR3 bases are TGCAGCTTTCTTGGGGCTAGCGTTAACAATGAGCAGTTCTTC. It codes for CSFLGASVNNEQFF.

The genes are TRBV9 and TRBJ2-5, with a tentative D call TRBD1 (6 bases). Between the trimmed V and J ends, which lost 4 bases and 4 bases, there was a span of 17 bases. The germline gives CDR1 SGDLS, CDR2 YYNGEE. CDR3 length: 15 residues. In nucleotides, the CDR3 is TGTGCCAGCAGCACTCAAGGGGGTCCGACAGAGACCCAGTACTTC. This translates into CASSTQGGPTETQYF.

V is TRBV19 and J is TRBJ2-2, with a possible D match to TRBD1 (7 bases). V was cut by 3 bases and J by 1 base, with 15 bases left in between. CDR3 length equals 17 residues. The V gene's germline CDR1 is LNHDA and CDR2 SQIVND (reference sequence). This chain's CDR3 is CASSISAGQKNTGELFF. For the CDR3, the DNA is TGTGCCAGTAGTATTAGCGCGGGACAGAAGAACACCGGGGAGCTGTTTTTT.

The rearrangement links TRBV7-2 to TRBJ2-7; a possible D gene is TRBD2 (6 bases). With 4 bases removed from V and 0 bases from J, the gap between germline ends came to 16 bases. CDR3 size: 16 residues. Per germline, CDR1 SGHTA and CDR2 FQGNSA. The CDR3 coding sequence is TGTGCCAGCAGCTCTCCGGGACTCTCGCGCTCCTACGAGCAGTACTTC. Protein: CASSSPGLSRSYEQYF.

The genes are TRBV7-2 and TRBJ2-7; D is possibly TRBD1 (7 bases). CDR3 length: 13 amino acids. Per the germline V gene, CDR1 is SGHTA and CDR2 is FQGNSA. The V and J ends lost 5 bases and 4 bases respectively, with 12 bases between them. In DNA form, the CDR3 reads TGTGCCAGCAGCCGCGGGACAGAATACGAGCAGTACTTC. Translation: CASSRGTEYEQYF. The full variable domain, with the rest looked up from reference TRBV7-2 and TRBJ2-7, is GAGVSQSPSNKVTEKGKDVELRCDPISGHTALYWYRQSLGQGLEFLIYFQGNSAPDKSGLPSDRFSAERTGGSVSTLTIQRTQQEDSAVYLCASSRGTEYEQYFGPGTRLTVT.

The V gene is TRBV7-3, the J gene TRBJ2-5; TRBD2 is a possible D gene (5 bases). Looked up from germline, CDR1 is SGHTA and CDR2 is FQGTGA. Trimming removed 4 bases at V and 4 bases at J, with 10 bases between. This CDR3 is built from 13 residues. In DNA form, the CDR3 reads TGTGCCAGCAGCTCGACCCGGGGAGAGACCCAGTACTTC. Translation gives CASSSTRGETQYF.

The chain combines TRBV7-8 with TRBJ2-2; D possibly corresponds to TRBD1 (6 bases). The ends were cut back, 1 base at V and 2 bases at J, with 8 bases in the middle. CDR3 length equals 15 residues. The germline CDR1 and CDR2 sequences are SGHVS and FQNEAQ. Here the CDR3 DNA reads TGTGCCAGCAGCTTAGACGGGACAAACACCGGGGAGCTGTTTTTT. Translated, it gives CASSLDGTNTGELFF.

The chain carries TRBV30 and TRBJ1-2; D uncertain. CDR3 length equals 12 residues. V lost 3 bases, J lost 4 bases, and 9 bases lay in between. Germline V gives CDR1 GTSNPN, CDR2 SVGIG (reference sequence). DNA of the CDR3: TGTGCCTGGAGGGGATCGGCCTATGGCTACACCTTC. As protein: CAWRGSAYGYTF.

The sample holds a few counts of this clone. V usage is TRBV6-6 and J usage is TRBJ1-4, with TRBD1 as a possible D gene (5 bases). Germline V gives CDR1 MNHNY, CDR2 SVGAGI (reference sequence). Trimming stripped 6 bases from V and 0 bases from J, with 14 bases between. The CDR3 totals 16 residues. CDR3 nucleotide sequence: TGTGCCAGCAGCACACTTCAGGGCTCAACTAATGAAAAACTGTTTTTT. Translation gives CASSTLQGSTNEKLFF.

The chain has TRBV19 and TRBJ2-5; perhaps TRBD1 as D (6 bases). Germline V CDR1 and CDR2: LNHDA, SQIVND (reference sequence). This CDR3 is built from 12 residues. Trimming pared 6 bases from V and 1 base from J, leaving 6 bases between. CDR3 sequence: CASRGGQETQYF. Here the CDR3 DNA reads TGTGCCAGTAGAGGGGGCCAAGAGACCCAGTACTTC.

This clone has just a few counts. The V and J genes are TRBV28 and TRBJ1-6; 7 bases are a match to TRBD1. V was pared by 5 bases and J by 7 bases, with 2 bases of the junction left unmatched. The germline gives CDR1 MDHEN, CDR2 SYDVKM. The CDR3 length is 13 residues. As DNA, the CDR3 is TGTGCCAGCAGTACGACAGGGAATTCACCCCTCCACTTT. It encodes CASSTTGNSPLHF.